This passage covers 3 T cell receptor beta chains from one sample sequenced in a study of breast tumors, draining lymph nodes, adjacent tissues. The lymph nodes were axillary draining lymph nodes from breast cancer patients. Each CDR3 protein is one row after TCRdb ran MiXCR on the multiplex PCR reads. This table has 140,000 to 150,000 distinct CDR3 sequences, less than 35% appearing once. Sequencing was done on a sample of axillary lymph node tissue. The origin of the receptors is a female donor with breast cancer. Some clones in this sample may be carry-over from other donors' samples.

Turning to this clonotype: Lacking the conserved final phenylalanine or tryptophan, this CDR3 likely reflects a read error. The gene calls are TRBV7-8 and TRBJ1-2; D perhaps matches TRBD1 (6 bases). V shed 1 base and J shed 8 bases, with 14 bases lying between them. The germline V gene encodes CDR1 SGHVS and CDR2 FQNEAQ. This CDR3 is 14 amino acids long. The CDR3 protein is CASSLESGTSGYTL. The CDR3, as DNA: TGTGCCAGCAGCTTAGAATCTGGGACAAGCGGCTACACCCTC.

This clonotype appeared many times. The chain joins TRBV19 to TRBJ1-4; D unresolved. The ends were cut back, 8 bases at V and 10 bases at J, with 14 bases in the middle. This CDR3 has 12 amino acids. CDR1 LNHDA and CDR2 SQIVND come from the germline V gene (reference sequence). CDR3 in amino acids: CASDGYEGKLFF. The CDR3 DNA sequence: TGTGCCAGTGACGGGTACGAGGGAAAACTGTTTTTT.

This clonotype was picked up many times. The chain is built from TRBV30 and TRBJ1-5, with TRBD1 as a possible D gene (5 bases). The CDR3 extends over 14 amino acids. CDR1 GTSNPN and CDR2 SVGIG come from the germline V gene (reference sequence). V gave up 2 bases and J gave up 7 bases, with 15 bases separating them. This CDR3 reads CAWSPDSTRQPQHF. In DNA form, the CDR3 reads TGTGCCTGGAGTCCAGACAGCACTAGGCAGCCCCAGCATTTT.